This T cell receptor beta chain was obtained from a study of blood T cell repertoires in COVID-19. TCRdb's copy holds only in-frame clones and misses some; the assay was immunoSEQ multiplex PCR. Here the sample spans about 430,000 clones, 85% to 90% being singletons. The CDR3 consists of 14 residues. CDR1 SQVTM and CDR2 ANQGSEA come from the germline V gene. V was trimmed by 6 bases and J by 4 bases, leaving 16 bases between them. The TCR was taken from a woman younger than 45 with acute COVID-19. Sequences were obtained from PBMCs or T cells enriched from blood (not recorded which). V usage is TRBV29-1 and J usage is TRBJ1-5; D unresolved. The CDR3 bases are TGCAGCGTAAGGTCAGACACGGGGAATCAGCCCCAGCATTTT. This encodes CSVRSDTGNQPQHF.